The next 32 T cell receptor beta chains were all read from a single sample in a study of blood T cell repertoires in COVID-19. Assay: immunoSEQ multiplex PCR; the TCRdb copy retains only in-frame clones and omits some. The data contain hundreds of thousands of clones, roughly 89% of them singletons. Input material: peripheral blood. These receptors all come from a woman in her twenties or thirties with COVID-19, enrolled during active disease.

V and J are TRBV2 and TRBJ2-5; D is possibly TRBD1 (6 bases). Germline V gene lookup returns CDR1 SNHLY and CDR2 FYNNEI. CDR3 size: 13 residues. V was clipped by 4 bases and J by 7 bases, with 13 bases between them. CDR3 DNA: TGTGCCAGCAGTGCCGGGGACACCTCGACCCAGTACTTC. This codes for CASSAGDTSTQYF.

V usage is TRBV11-2 and J usage is TRBJ2-2, with 9 bases lining up with TRBD2. With 5 bases clipped from V and 5 bases from J, the junction kept 6 bases outside the gene matches. Germline CDR1 and CDR2: SGHAT and FQNNGV. This CDR3 region has 15 residues. This CDR3 reads CASSLYSGGTGELFF. The CDR3 coding sequence is TGTGCCAGCAGCCTTTATAGCGGGGGTACCGGGGAGCTGTTTTTT.

In the case of this clone: Other DNA sequences within the sample encode an identical CDR3. CDR3 coding DNA: TGCGCCAGCAGCTTGGGGGAGGGCACTGAAGCTTTCTTT. Protein sequence: CASSLGEGTEAFF. This sequence joins TRBV5-1 and TRBJ1-1, with D unresolved. There are 13 residues in the CDR3. Germline assignment: CDR1 SGHRS and CDR2 YFSETQ. V lost 0 bases and J lost 4, with 7 bases in between.

This rearrangement joins TRBV7-9 to TRBJ2-2; 7 positions agree with TRBD1. The CDR3 totals 15 residues. V dropped 5 bases and J dropped 7; count of bases not matched to a gene: 10. CDR1 SEHNR and CDR2 FQNEAQ come from the germline V gene (reference sequence). The CDR3 reads CASSGDSTLGGELFF. The CDR3 nucleotides read TGTGCCAGCAGCGGGGACAGCACCCTTGGCGGGGAGCTGTTTTTT.

J is TRBJ1-2 and V is TRBV7-9; 7 bases agree with TRBD1. This CDR3 region has 15 residues. V lost 2 bases to trimming and J lost 7 bases; unmatched junction nucleotides: 10. CDR1 SEHNR and CDR2 FQNEAQ come from the germline V gene (reference sequence). The CDR3 nucleotides read TGTGCCAGCAGCTTAAGAGGACAGGATAAATTTGGCTACACCTTC. Its translation is CASSLRGQDKFGYTF. The full variable domain, rest sourced from reference TRBV7-9 and TRBJ1-2, is DTGVSQNPRHKITKRGQNVTFRCDPISEHNRLYWYRQTLGQGPEFLTYFQNEAQLEKSRLLSDRFSAERPKGSFSTLEIQRTEQGDSAMYLCASSLRGQDKFGYTFGSGTRLTVV.

The chain links TRBV9 to TRBJ1-2; possibly TRBD1 for D (6 bases). Trimming left V 3 bases short and J 0 bases short, with 15 bases between. The CDR3 runs 16 residues. CDR1 and CDR2 from the germline V gene are SGDLS and YYNGEE. The CDR3 coding sequence is TGTGCCAGCAGCGGGCGGGAGGGGGTTCCTAACTATGGCTACACCTTC. Amino acid sequence: CASSGREGVPNYGYTF. Variable domain in full (rest from reference TRBV9 and TRBJ1-2): DSGVTQTPKHLITATGQRVTLRCSPRSGDLSVYWYQQSLDQGLQFLIQYYNGEERAKGNILERFSAQQFPDLHSELNLSSLELGDSALYFCASSGREGVPNYGYTFGSGTRLTVV.

The chain recombines TRBV7-2 with TRBJ1-2, with 10 positions matching TRBD1. Germline V gene lookup returns CDR1 SGHTA and CDR2 FQGNSA. The J segment lost 8 bases and the V segment lost 5 bases, leaving 14 bases of the junction unmatched. The CDR3 is 16 residues long. CDR3 in DNA: TGTGCCAGCAGCAATGGACAGGGGGGTATACTATACGGCTACACCTTC. It is translated as CASSNGQGGILYGYTF.

This rearrangement joins TRBV24-1 to TRBJ2-1, with D tentatively TRBD2 (6 bases). V gave up 0 bases and J gave up 7 bases, with 6 bases separating them. The CDR3 contains 13 residues. Germline CDR1 reads KGHDR; CDR2 reads SFDVKD. Here the CDR3 DNA reads TGTGCCACCAGTGATTTGGGGGGGAATGAGCAGTTCTTC. It is translated as CATSDLGGNEQFF.

The chain couples TRBV4-3 to TRBJ2-5, with 7 bases matching TRBD1. The V gene's germline CDR1 is LGHNA and CDR2 YSLEER. Trimming at V came to 2 bases and at J to 3 bases, leaving 3 bases not matched to a gene. The CDR3 has 14 residues. The CDR3 loop is CASSQTGTEETQYF. The CDR3 DNA is TGCGCCAGCAGCCAAACCGGGACAGAAGAGACCCAGTACTTC.

The chain is built from TRBV28 and TRBJ2-6; possibly TRBD2 for D (6 bases). Per germline, CDR1 MDHEN and CDR2 SYDVKM. Trimming pared 8 bases from V and 3 bases from J, leaving 17 bases between. This CDR3 is 16 amino acids long. The CDR3 reads CASHPSGVGGANVLTF. As DNA, the CDR3 is TGTGCCAGCCACCCCTCGGGGGTCGGTGGGGCCAACGTCCTGACTTTC.

Notes on this clone: Additional DNA sequences in this sample encode the identical CDR3. The chain carries TRBV28 and TRBJ2-3, with 13 bases that match TRBD2. The germline CDR1 and CDR2 sequences are MDHEN and SYDVKM. This CDR3 has 15 amino acids. V was pared by 5 bases and J by 4 bases, with 3 bases of the junction left unmatched. The CDR3 bases are TGTGCCAGCAGTCTAGGACTAGCGGGGGCAGATACGCAGTATTTT. Translating it yields CASSLGLAGADTQYF.

The chain has TRBV4-2 and TRBJ1-2; 7 bases align to TRBD1. Trimming took 4 bases from V and 7 from J; bases not matched to a gene: 6. This CDR3 has 13 amino acids. Looked up from germline, CDR1 is LGHNA and CDR2 is YNFKEQ. The CDR3 bases are TGTGCCAGCAGCCCCCCGACAGGGATTGGCTACACCTTC. It is translated as CASSPPTGIGYTF.

The V and J genes are TRBV7-3 and TRBJ2-6, with TRBD1 identical over 12 bases. V dropped 4 bases and J dropped 0; count of bases not matched to a gene: 10. This CDR3 is 20 amino acids long. Per the germline V gene, CDR1 is SGHTA and CDR2 is FQGTGA. CDR3: CASSSLGTGGLNSGANVLTF. CDR3 nucleotides: TGTGCCAGCAGCTCGCTAGGGACAGGGGGCCTTAACTCTGGGGCCAACGTCCTGACTTTC.

The chain joins TRBV30 to TRBJ1-4; a possible D gene is TRBD1 (6 bases). The ends were cut back, 1 base at V and 6 bases at J, with 12 bases in the middle. Germline V gene data show CDR1 as GTSNPN and CDR2 as SVGIG (reference sequence). This CDR3 has 14 residues. Here the CDR3 DNA reads TGTGCCTGGAGTGACCGGGACACTTATGAAAAACTGTTTTTT. Translated: CAWSDRDTYEKLFF.

The rearrangement joins TRBV7-2 to TRBJ2-2, with D possibly being TRBD2 (5 bases). V lost 5 bases and J 0 bases, leaving 10 bases between the germline ends. The CDR3 contains 15 residues. Germline V gene lookup returns CDR1 SGHTA and CDR2 FQGNSA. DNA of the CDR3: TGTGCCAGCAGCACCAGGACTGCGAACACCGGGGAGCTGTTTTTT. Protein sequence: CASSTRTANTGELFF.

The chain recombines TRBV18 with TRBJ1-2; D might be TRBD1 (5 bases). The CDR3 covers 14 residues. CDR1 and CDR2 from the germline V gene are KGHSH and LQKENI. V was pared by 3 bases and J by 5 bases, with 13 bases between. The CDR3 loop reads CASSPGGGDYGYTF. DNA of the CDR3: TGTGCCAGCTCACCCGGCGGGGGGGATTATGGCTACACCTTC.

The J gene is TRBJ1-3, the V gene TRBV6-1, with a possible D match to TRBD1 (6 bases). V shed 7 bases and J shed 2 bases, with 18 bases lying between them. Germline V CDR1 and CDR2: MNHNS, SASEGT. This CDR3 contains 16 residues. DNA of the CDR3: TGTGCCAGCACCGAAGCTTGGGCAGGGGCTGGAAACACCATATATTTT. Protein: CASTEAWAGAGNTIYF.

This chain links TRBV7-8 with TRBJ2-7; TRBD1 aligns across 9 bases. The CDR3 runs to 14 residues. Trimming cost V 5 bases and J 2 bases; bases outside gene matches: 4. Germline V gene sequence: CDR1 SGHVS, CDR2 FQNEAQ. DNA for the CDR3: TGTGCCAGCAGCAAGGGGACAGGGCCCTACGAGCAGTACTTC. It codes for CASSKGTGPYEQYF.

The genes are TRBV28 and TRBJ1-6; a weak D match, TRBD1 (6 bases). Deletions cut 2 bases from V and 15 bases from J, with 14 bases between. The CDR3 loop spans 13 amino acids. The germline gives CDR1 MDHEN, CDR2 SYDVKM. CDR3 nucleotide sequence: TGTGCCAGCAGTTTAACGACAGGACCTCTCCTCCACTTT. Protein product: CASSLTTGPLLHF.

The V gene is TRBV25-1, the J gene TRBJ2-5, with 7 bases identical to TRBD1. Germline V gene lookup returns CDR1 MGHDK and CDR2 SYGVNS. This CDR3 comprises 16 residues. The junction had 10 bases not matched to a gene; V was cut back by 2 bases and J by 4 bases. The DNA of the CDR3 is TGTGCCAGCAGTGAAGCAACAGGGGAAGTTCGAGAGACCCAGTACTTC. It encodes CASSEATGEVRETQYF.

The chain recombines TRBV5-4 with TRBJ2-5; 10 bases line up with TRBD1. CDR1 is SGHNT and CDR2 is YYREEE in the germline V gene (reference sequence). CDR3 length: 15 residues. Unmatched junction bases numbered 2, after V lost 0 bases and J lost 3 bases. The CDR3 region has the DNA TGTGCCAGCAGCTTGGGGACAGGGGGTAAAGAGACCCAGTACTTC. Translated, it gives CASSLGTGGKETQYF. Variable domain in full (rest from reference TRBV5-4 and TRBJ2-5): ETGVTQSPTHLIKTRGQQVTLRCSSQSGHNTVSWYQQALGQGPQFIFQYYREEENGRGNFPPRFSGLQFPNYSSELNVNALELDDSALYLCASSLGTGGKETQYFGPGTRLLVL.

The chain joins TRBV3-1 (or the pseudogene TRBV3-2) to TRBJ1-6; D call uncertain. Trimming pared 2 bases from V and 1 base from J, leaving 21 bases between. The CDR3 has 20 amino acids. Germline CDR1 reads LGHDT; CDR2 reads YNNKEL (reference sequence). The CDR3 DNA follows: TGTGCCAGCAGCCAACGACCAGCAGGTTCGCGGGGATCCTATAATTCACCCCTCCACTTT. This sequence encodes CASSQRPAGSRGSYNSPLHF.

The chain recombines TRBV27 with TRBJ1-6; TRBD1 matches at 8 bases. In germline, CDR1 is MNHEY, CDR2 SMNVEV (reference sequence). This CDR3 has 16 amino acids. V lost 6 bases and J lost 1; bases outside the gene matches: 5. CDR3 coding DNA: TGTGCCAGCAGCTCAGGGGGCTTATCCTATAATTCACCCCTCCACTTT. Protein sequence: CASSSGGLSYNSPLHF.

The genes are TRBV10-3 and TRBJ2-3; unclear D gene. This CDR3 region has 13 residues. From germline, CDR1 is ENHRY and CDR2 SYGVKD. Trimming took 0 bases from V and 3 from J, leaving 4 bases between them. CDR3 sequence reads: CAISESATDTQYF. As DNA, the CDR3 is TGTGCCATCAGTGAGTCGGCAACAGATACGCAGTATTTT.

This sequence joins TRBV3-1 (or the pseudogene TRBV3-2) and TRBJ2-2; D is uncertain. CDR3 size: 12 residues. The germline gives CDR1 LGHDT, CDR2 YNNKEL (reference sequence). V was clipped by 7 bases and J by 4 bases, with 7 bases between them. CDR3 amino acids: CASNSLTGELFF. The CDR3 DNA reads TGTGCCAGCAACAGCCTCACCGGGGAGCTGTTTTTT.

The chain uses TRBV5-1 and TRBJ2-5; 11 nucleotides line up with TRBD2. This CDR3 is 15 amino acids long. Germline CDR1 and CDR2: SGHRS and YFSETQ. The V and J ends lost 6 bases and 5 bases, in that order; junction bases with no gene match: 9. The CDR3 region is CASTRVAGGVETQYF. CDR3 coding DNA: TGCGCCAGCACGAGAGTAGCGGGGGGGGTCGAGACCCAGTACTTC.

V gene TRBV12-3 or TRBV12-4 combines with J gene TRBJ2-5; D uncertain. V lost 2 bases, J lost 3 bases, and 7 bases lay in between. CDR3 size: 13 residues. The CDR3 DNA is TGTGCCAGCAGTTTATTCCGTGAAGAGACCCAGTACTTC. This translates into CASSLFREETQYF.

The gene calls are TRBV7-9 and TRBJ1-1, with 7 positions matching TRBD1. After removal of 5 bases from V and 9 bases from J, the junction contained 18 bases not matched to a gene. This CDR3 contains 16 residues. CDR1 and CDR2 from the germline V gene are SEHNR and FQNEAQ (reference sequence). The CDR3 coding sequence is TGTGCCAGCAGCCCTTCACTCCGAGGGGGCCCGAGTAAAGCTTTCTTT. Protein sequence: CASSPSLRGGPSKAFF.

The V and J genes are TRBV11-2 and TRBJ1-2; 8 positions agree with TRBD1. CDR1 is SGHAT, CDR2 FQNNGV, per germline. The length of the CDR3 is 16 residues. The J segment lost 3 bases and the V segment lost 2 bases, leaving 8 bases of the junction unmatched. The CDR3 protein is CASSLRTDRAHYGYTF. CDR3 nucleotides: TGTGCCAGCAGCTTACGGACGGACAGGGCCCACTATGGCTACACCTTC.

CDR3 DNA: TGTGCCAGCAGTTACCCCCCAGGTGTTCCCCAGTACTTC. It translates to CASSYPPGVPQYF. The chain carries TRBV6-5 and TRBJ2-5, with D unresolved. This CDR3 region has 13 residues. The germline CDR1 and CDR2 sequences are MNHEY and SVGAGI. Trimming removed 2 bases at V and 9 bases at J, with 13 bases between.

CDR3 in amino acids: CASSFRGTGETQYF. CDR3 sequence (DNA): TGTGCCAGCTCCTTCAGGGGGACGGGGGAGACCCAGTACTTC. The J gene is TRBJ2-5, the V gene TRBV27; 7 bases agree with TRBD1. Trimming at V came to 8 bases and at J to 5 bases, leaving 11 bases not matched to a gene. From germline, CDR1 is MNHEY and CDR2 SMNVEV (reference sequence). This CDR3 comprises 14 residues.

This chain uses TRBV12-3 or TRBV12-4 with TRBJ2-5; a weak D match, TRBD1 (6 bases). V was trimmed by 7 bases and J by 4 bases, leaving 13 bases between them. The CDR3 is made up of 13 amino acids. The CDR3 DNA sequence: TGTGCCAGCAATAATAGAGGGGGAGAGACCCAGTACTTC. Translation gives CASNNRGGETQYF.